This entry concerns a single TCR beta chain. The antigen remains unidentified. The sample is drawn from a study of memory CD4+ T cells and cytomegalovirus serostatus. Study at large: Donors were healthy Belgian adults, several CMV seropositive and under 30 seronegative. General study findings and limits: Suggested: most of the CMV-linked TCR signature lies in CD4+ memory cells. CD4+ memory repertoires contained about 40% of the roughly 160 reported CMV TCRbeta sequences.

Single viable CD3+CD4+CD8-CD45RO+ cells were sorted as the memory CD4+ T cells. In the study's own analysis: Out-of-frame sequences were removed, leaving 2,204,828 distinct TCRbeta sequences. The method was immunoSEQ multiplex PCR; TCRdb's version includes in-frame clones alone and lacks a portion of them. V and J calls and clone size follow that table, whereas D and trimming were derived from the DNA. Of about 57,000 clones in the sample, approximately 79% were seen once. V shed 5 bases and J shed 7 bases, with 12 bases lying between them. Germline CDR1 reads MNHEY; CDR2 reads SMNVEV (reference sequence). The CDR3 length is 13 residues.

The specimen sequenced was memory CD4+ T cells from blood. The receptor was derived from an adult in good health and CMV-seronegative. This rearrangement joins TRBV27 to TRBJ1-5; perhaps TRBD1 as D (5 bases). CDR3 DNA: TGTGCCAGCAGTCTGGGGGTACGACAGCCCCAGCATTTT. Encoded protein: CASSLGVRQPQHF.